The sequence of this T cell receptor beta chain was determined in a study of shared clonotypes between healthy human individuals. In the authors' workflow: ImmunoSEQ output held junction-only sequences without quality scores, so filtering differed. Profiling relied on immunoSEQ multiplex PCR, and the TCRdb table lists in-frame clones only, not all of them. V and J calls and clone size are those listed in that table; D and trimming were worked out from the DNA. The sample has just over 2,000,000 clones, just under 95% seen once; the top ten hold about 1.1%. Naive CD8 isolation took CD45RO-negative cells positively selected for CCR7 and excluded terminally differentiated effector memory CD45RA+ cells. CDR1 and CDR2 from the germline V gene are LGHNA and YSLEER. The CDR3 is made up of 17 amino acids. Losses at the gene ends were 0 bases for V and 3 bases for J; bases not matched to a gene: 9.

The rearrangement joins TRBV4-3 to TRBJ2-7; 9 nucleotides align to TRBD1. The sample was naive CD8+ T cells sorted from blood. The sequence derives from a man between 18 and 35 years old in good health. For the CDR3, the DNA is TGCGCCAGCAGCCAAGATCGGGGGACAGGGAGCCTCTACGAGCAGTACTTC. Protein sequence: CASSQDRGTGSLYEQYF.